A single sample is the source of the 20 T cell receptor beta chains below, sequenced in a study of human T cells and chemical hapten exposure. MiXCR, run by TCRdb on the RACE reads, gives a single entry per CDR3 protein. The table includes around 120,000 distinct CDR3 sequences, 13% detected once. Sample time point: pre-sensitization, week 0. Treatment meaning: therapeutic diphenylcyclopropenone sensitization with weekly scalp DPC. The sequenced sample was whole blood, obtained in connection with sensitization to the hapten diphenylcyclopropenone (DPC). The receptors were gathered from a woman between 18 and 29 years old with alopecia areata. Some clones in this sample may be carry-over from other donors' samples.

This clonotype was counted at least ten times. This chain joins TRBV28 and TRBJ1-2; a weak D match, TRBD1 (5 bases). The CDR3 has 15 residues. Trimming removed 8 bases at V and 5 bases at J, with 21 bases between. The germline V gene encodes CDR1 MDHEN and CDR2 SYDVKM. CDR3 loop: CASEWRGPTWYGYTF. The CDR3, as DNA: TGTGCCAGCGAATGGAGGGGACCAACTTGGTATGGCTACACCTTC.

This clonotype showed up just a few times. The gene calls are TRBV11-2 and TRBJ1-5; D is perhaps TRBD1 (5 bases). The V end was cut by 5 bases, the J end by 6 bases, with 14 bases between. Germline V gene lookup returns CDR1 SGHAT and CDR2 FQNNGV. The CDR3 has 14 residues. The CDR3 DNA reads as TGTGCCAGCAGCCCAGACAGAGGGCTTCAGCCCCAGCATTTT. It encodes CASSPDRGLQPQHF.

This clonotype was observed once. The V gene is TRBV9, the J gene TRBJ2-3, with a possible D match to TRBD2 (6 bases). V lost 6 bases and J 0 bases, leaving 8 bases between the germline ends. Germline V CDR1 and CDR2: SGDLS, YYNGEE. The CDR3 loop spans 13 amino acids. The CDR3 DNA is TGTGCCAGCAAGGCGGGGAGCACAGATACGCAGTATTTT. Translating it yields CASKAGSTDTQYF.

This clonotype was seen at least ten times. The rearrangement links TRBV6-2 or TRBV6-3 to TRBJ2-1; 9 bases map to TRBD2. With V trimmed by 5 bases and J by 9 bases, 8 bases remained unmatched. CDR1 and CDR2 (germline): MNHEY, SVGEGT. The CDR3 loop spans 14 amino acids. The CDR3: CASSTLAGRGEQFF. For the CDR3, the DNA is TGTGCCAGCAGTACCCTAGCGGGGCGGGGTGAGCAGTTCTTC.

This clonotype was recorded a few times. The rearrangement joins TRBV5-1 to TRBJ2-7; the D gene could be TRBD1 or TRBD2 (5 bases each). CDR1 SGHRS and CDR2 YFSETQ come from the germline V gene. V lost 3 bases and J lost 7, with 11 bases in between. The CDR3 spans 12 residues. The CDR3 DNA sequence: TGCGCCAGCAGCTGGGACGGTCGGGAGCAGTACTTC. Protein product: CASSWDGREQYF.

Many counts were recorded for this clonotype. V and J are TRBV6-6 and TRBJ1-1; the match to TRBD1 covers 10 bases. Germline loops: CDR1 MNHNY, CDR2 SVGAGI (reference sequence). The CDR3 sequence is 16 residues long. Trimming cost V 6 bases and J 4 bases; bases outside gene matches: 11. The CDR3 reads CASRTPPGQGSTEAFF. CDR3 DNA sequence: TGTGCCAGCAGAACCCCTCCGGGACAGGGGAGCACTGAAGCTTTCTTT.

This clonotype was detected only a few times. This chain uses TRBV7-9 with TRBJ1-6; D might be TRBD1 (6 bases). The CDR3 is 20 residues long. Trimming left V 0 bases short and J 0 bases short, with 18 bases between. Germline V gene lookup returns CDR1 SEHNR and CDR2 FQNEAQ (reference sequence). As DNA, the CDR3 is TGTGCCAGCAGCTTAGCGCTCGGGGGCACAGCAACCTCCTATAATTCACCCCTCCACTTT. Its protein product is CASSLALGGTATSYNSPLHF. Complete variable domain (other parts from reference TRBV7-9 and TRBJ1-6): DTGVSQNPRHKITKRGQNVTFRCDPISEHNRLYWYRQTLGQGPEFLTYFQNEAQLEKSRLLSDRFSAERPKGSFSTLEIQRTEQGDSAMYLCASSLALGGTATSYNSPLHFGNGTRLTVT.

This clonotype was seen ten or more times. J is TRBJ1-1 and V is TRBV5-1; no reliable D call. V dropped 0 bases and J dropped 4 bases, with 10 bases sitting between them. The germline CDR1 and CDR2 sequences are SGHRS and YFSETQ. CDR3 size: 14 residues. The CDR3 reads CASSLEQPFTEAFF. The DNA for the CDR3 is TGCGCCAGCAGCTTGGAACAGCCTTTCACTGAAGCTTTCTTT.

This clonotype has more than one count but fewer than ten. The chain's CDR3 is CASSQLSSYEQYF. The CDR3 nucleotides are TGTGCCAGCAGCCAACTGTCGTCATACGAGCAGTACTTC. V is TRBV3-1 and J is TRBJ2-7; D call uncertain. V was pared by 2 bases and J by 4 bases, with 9 bases between. Germline V gene data show CDR1 as LGHDT and CDR2 as YNNKEL (reference sequence). This CDR3 comprises 13 residues.

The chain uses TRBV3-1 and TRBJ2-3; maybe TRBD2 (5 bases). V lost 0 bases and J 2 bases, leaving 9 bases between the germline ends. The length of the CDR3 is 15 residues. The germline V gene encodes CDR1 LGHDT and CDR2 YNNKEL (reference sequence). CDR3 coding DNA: TGTGCCAGCAGCCAAGATCGGGGTTCCACAGATACGCAGTATTTT. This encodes CASSQDRGSTDTQYF.

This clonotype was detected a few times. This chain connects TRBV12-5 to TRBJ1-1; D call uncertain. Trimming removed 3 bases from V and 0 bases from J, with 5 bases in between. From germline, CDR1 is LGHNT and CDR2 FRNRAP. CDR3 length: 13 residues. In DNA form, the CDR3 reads TGTGCTAGTGGTTTAGAGGTGAACACTGAAGCTTTCTTT. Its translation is CASGLEVNTEAFF. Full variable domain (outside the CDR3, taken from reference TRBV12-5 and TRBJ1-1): DARVTQTPRHKVTEMGQEVTMRCQPILGHNTVFWYRQTMMQGLELLAYFRNRAPLDDSGMPKDRFSAEMPDATLATLKIQPSEPRDSAVYFCASGLEVNTEAFFGQGTRLTVV.

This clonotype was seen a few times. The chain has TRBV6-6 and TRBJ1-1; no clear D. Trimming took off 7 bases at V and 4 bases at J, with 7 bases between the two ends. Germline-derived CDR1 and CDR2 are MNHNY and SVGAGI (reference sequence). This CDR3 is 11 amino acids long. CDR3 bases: TGTGCCAGCACCCTAGCCACTGAAGCTTTCTTT. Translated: CASTLATEAFF.

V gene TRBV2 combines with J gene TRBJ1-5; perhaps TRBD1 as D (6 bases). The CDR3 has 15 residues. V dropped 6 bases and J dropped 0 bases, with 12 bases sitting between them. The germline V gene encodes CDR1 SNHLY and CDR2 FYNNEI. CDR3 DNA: TGTGCCAGCAGGGACAGCTTTTATAGCAATCAGCCCCAGCATTTT. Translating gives CASRDSFYSNQPQHF.

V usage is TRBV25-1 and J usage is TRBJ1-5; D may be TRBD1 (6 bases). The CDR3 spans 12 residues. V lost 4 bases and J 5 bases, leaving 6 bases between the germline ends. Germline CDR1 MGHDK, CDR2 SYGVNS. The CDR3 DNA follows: TGTGCCAGCAGTGCAGGGGATCAGCCCCAGCATTTT. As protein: CASSAGDQPQHF.

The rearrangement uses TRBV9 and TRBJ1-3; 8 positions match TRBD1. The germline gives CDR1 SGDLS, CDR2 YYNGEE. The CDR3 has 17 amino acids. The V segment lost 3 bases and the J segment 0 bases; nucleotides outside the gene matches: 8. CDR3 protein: CASSGRLDRASGNTIYF. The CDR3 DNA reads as TGTGCCAGCAGCGGTAGACTGGACAGGGCCTCTGGAAACACCATATATTTT.

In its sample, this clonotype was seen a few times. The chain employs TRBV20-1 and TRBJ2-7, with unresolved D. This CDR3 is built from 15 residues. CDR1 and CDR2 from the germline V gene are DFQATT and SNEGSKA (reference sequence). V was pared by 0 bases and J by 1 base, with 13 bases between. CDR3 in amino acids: CSARDGSGESYEQYF. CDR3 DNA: TGCAGTGCTAGAGACGGCTCAGGAGAGTCCTACGAGCAGTACTTC.

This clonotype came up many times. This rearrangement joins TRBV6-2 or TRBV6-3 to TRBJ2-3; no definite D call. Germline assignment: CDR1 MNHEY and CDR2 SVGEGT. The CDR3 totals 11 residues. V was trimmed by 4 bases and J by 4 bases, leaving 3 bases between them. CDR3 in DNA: TGTGCCAGCAGTTTTTCAGATACGCAGTATTTT. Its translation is CASSFSDTQYF.

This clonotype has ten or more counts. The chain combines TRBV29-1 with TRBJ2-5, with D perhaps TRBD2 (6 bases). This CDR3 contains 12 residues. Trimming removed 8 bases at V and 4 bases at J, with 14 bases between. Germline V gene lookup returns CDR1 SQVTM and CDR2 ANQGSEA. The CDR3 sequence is CSISGLSETQYF. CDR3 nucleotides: TGCAGCATATCGGGACTTTCAGAGACCCAGTACTTC.

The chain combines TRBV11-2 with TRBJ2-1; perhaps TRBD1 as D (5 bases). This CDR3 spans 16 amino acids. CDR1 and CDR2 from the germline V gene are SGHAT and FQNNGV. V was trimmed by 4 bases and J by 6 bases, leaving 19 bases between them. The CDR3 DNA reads TGTGCCAGCAGCTCTCGACCCTCATCACAGGTCAATGAGCAGTTCTTC. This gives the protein CASSSRPSSQVNEQFF. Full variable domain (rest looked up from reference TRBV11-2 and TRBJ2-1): EAGVAQSPRYKIIEKRQSVAFWCNPISGHATLYWYQQILGQGPKLLIQFQNNGVVDDSQLPKDRFSAERLKGVDSTLKIQPAKLEDSAVYLCASSSRPSSQVNEQFFGPGTRLTVL.

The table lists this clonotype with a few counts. The CDR3 loop is CASSSGLAGVSGGELFF. CDR3 DNA sequence: TGTGCCAGCAGCTCCGGACTAGCGGGGGTATCAGGCGGGGAGCTGTTTTTT. The chain joins TRBV7-8 to TRBJ2-2, with 13 bases matching TRBD2. V shed 4 bases, J shed 7 bases, and the junction held 9 bases outside the gene matches. Per the germline V gene, CDR1 is SGHVS and CDR2 is FQNEAQ. This CDR3 comprises 17 residues.